This TCR beta chain was sequenced in a study of T cells in Graves' hyperthyroidism and ophthalmopathy. The wider study: Initial diagnosis, before any treatment, was when peripheral blood was collected. Points from the study as a whole: Ophthalmopathy and stable hyperthyroidism were told apart by a 13 V-J model.

In its sample, this clonotype was seen a few times. The antigen remains unidentified. Germline-derived CDR1 and CDR2 are KGHDR and SFDVKD. V was cut by 9 bases and J by 7 bases, with 18 bases left in between. The CDR3 length is 14 residues. Regions amplified from RNA transcripts were the TCR beta CDR3 regions. The HTBI primer set was used in a first-round RT-PCR of the TCR CDR3. TCRdb independently ran MiXCR on the multiplex PCR reads; one entry per CDR3 protein. Among fewer than 450,000 distinct CDR3 sequences listed, about 18% were seen once. This receptor was taken from a man aged 18 to 29 with Graves' ophthalmopathy. This sequence joins TRBV24-1 and TRBJ2-1, with D perhaps matching TRBD1 or TRBD2 (7 bases each). What was sequenced was blood. CDR3 nucleotide sequence: TGTGCCACCGGGGGGGAACAGGGGATTAATGAGCAGTTCTTC. Translation gives CATGGEQGINEQFF.